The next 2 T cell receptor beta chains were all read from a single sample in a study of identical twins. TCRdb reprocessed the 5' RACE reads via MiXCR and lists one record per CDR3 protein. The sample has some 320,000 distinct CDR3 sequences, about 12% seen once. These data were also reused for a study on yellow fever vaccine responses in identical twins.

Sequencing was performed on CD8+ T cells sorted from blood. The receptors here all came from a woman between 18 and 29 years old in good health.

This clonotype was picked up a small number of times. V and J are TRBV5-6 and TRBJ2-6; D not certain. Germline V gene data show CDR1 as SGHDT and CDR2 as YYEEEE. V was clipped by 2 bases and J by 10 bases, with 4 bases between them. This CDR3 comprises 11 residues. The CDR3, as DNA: TGTGCCAGCAGCTTAGGAAACGTCCTGACTTTC. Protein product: CASSLGNVLTF.

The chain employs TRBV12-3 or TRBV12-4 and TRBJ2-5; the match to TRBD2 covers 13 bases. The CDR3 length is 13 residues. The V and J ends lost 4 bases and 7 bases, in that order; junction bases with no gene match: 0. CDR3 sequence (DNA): TGTGCCAGCAGTTGGACTAGCGGGGGGACCCAGTACTTC. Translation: CASSWTSGGTQYF.